This passage covers 25 T cell receptor beta chains from one sample sequenced in a study of shared clonotypes between healthy human individuals. The method was immunoSEQ multiplex PCR; TCRdb's version includes in-frame clones alone and lacks a portion of them. The sample holds 450,000 to 550,000 clones, 79% seen once. Sequences were obtained from PBMCs. The receptors shown here come from a woman between 35 and 50 years old in good health. Some clones in this sample may be carry-over from other donors' samples.

This CDR3 is CASSLALQGDYYGYTF. Here the CDR3 DNA reads TGCGCCAGCAGCTTGGCCCTGCAGGGGGACTACTATGGCTACACCTTC. The chain links TRBV5-1 to TRBJ1-2; 7 positions match TRBD1. The ends lost 0 bases at V and 3 bases at J; junction bases unmatched: 8. The CDR3 runs 16 residues. Germline V lookup: CDR1 SGHRS, CDR2 YFSETQ.

The chain couples TRBV6-1 to TRBJ2-5, with 7 bases fitting TRBD2. The last part of the DNA fits TRBJ2-7 better; the J call may be wrong. The CDR3 extends over 13 amino acids. Germline CDR1 reads MNHNS; CDR2 reads SASEGT. The chain's CDR3 is CASRREWVGEQYF. In nucleotides, the CDR3 is TGTGCCAGCAGGCGGGAGTGGGTCGGCGAGCAGTACTTC.

V and J are TRBV6-5 and TRBJ2-2, with no clear D. The CDR3 consists of 14 residues. Per the germline V gene, CDR1 is MNHEY and CDR2 is SVGAGI. V shed 4 bases and J shed 2 bases, with 8 bases lying between them. In nucleotides, the CDR3 is TGTGCCAGCAGTTCCGGGTCTAACACCGGGGAGCTGTTTTTT. Residues: CASSSGSNTGELFF.

The chain couples TRBV7-2 to TRBJ1-2; 9 positions agree with TRBD1. The germline gives CDR1 SGHTA, CDR2 FQGNSA. After removal of 4 bases from V and 2 bases from J, the junction contained 8 bases not matched to a gene. The CDR3 is made up of 16 amino acids. The DNA of the CDR3 is TGTGCCAGCAGCTCGCAAACCGGGACAGGGAACTATGGCTACACCTTC. This encodes CASSSQTGTGNYGYTF.

The chain recombines TRBV6-6 with TRBJ1-6; D ambiguous. The CDR3 runs 14 residues. CDR1 and CDR2 from the germline V gene are MNHNY and SVGAGI (reference sequence). V was cut by 2 bases and J by 6 bases, with 8 bases left in between. DNA of the CDR3: TGTGCCAGCAGTTACAGGGAAGCTAATTCACCCCTCCACTTT. Translation gives CASSYREANSPLHF.

The chain is built from TRBV2 and TRBJ2-7; tentatively, D is TRBD2 (6 bases). Per the germline V gene, CDR1 is SNHLY and CDR2 is FYNNEI. V was pared by 7 bases and J by 5 bases, with 18 bases between. There are 14 residues in the CDR3. The CDR3 region is CASTGGAVLDEQYF. In DNA form, the CDR3 reads TGTGCCAGCACGGGCGGGGCAGTCCTCGACGAGCAGTACTTC.

The chain recombines TRBV2 with TRBJ2-7; D not certain. V was shortened by 2 bases and J by 0 bases, with 11 bases between the two germline ends. Germline V gene lookup returns CDR1 SNHLY and CDR2 FYNNEI. The CDR3 totals 15 residues. CDR3 in DNA: TGTGCCAGCAGTGAAAGAGCGACAAGCTCCTACGAGCAGTACTTC. This translates into CASSERATSSYEQYF.

This clone was seen a handful of times. The J gene is TRBJ2-2, the V gene TRBV11-3; TRBD2 aligns across 11 bases. The length of the CDR3 is 16 residues. Germline values: CDR1 SGHNT, CDR2 YENEEA. With 2 bases clipped from V and 6 bases from J, the junction kept 5 bases outside the gene matches. CDR3 nucleotides: TGTGCCAGCAGCTTAAGACTAGCGGGATGGGCCGGGGAGCTGTTTTTT. Translation gives CASSLRLAGWAGELFF. Complete variable domain (other parts from reference TRBV11-3 and TRBJ2-2): EAGVVQSPRYKIIEKKQPVAFWCNPISGHNTLYWYLQNLGQGPELLIRYENEEAVDDSQLPKDRFSAERLKGVDSTLKIQPAELGDSAVYLCASSLRLAGWAGELFFGEGSRLTVL.

V is TRBV10-2 and J is TRBJ2-6; TRBD1 is a possible D gene (6 bases). The CDR3 has 14 residues. Germline V gives CDR1 WSHSY, CDR2 SAAADI. V was pared by 10 bases and J by 1 base, with 11 bases between. The DNA of the CDR3 is TGCGCCACTGAACAGGGTTCTGGGGCCAACGTCCTGACTTTC. The encoded protein is CATEQGSGANVLTF.

The chain combines TRBV6-1 with TRBJ2-7; a possible D gene is TRBD2 (6 bases). The CDR3 spans 17 residues. Germline CDR1 reads MNHNS; CDR2 reads SASEGT. Trimming removed 3 bases from V and 4 bases from J, with 22 bases in between. CDR3 coding DNA: TGTGCCAGCAGTGATCGGGCGGGACCGCCTTTCGGGTACGAGCAGTACTTC. This codes for CASSDRAGPPFGYEQYF.

V is TRBV10-1 and J is TRBJ2-5; D possibly corresponds to TRBD1 (5 bases). In germline, CDR1 is WNHNN, CDR2 SYGVQD (reference sequence). V gave up 6 bases and J gave up 5 bases, with 16 bases separating them. The CDR3 has 14 amino acids. Here the CDR3 DNA reads TGCGCCAGCAGGGAAAGCAGGACAACGGAGACCCAGTACTTC. This encodes CASRESRTTETQYF.

The V gene is TRBV28, the J gene TRBJ2-7; no firm D call. CDR3 length equals 14 residues. The germline V and J ends were trimmed by 2 bases and 2 bases, with 10 bases remaining between them. CDR1 is MDHEN and CDR2 is SYDVKM in the germline V gene. The CDR3 reads CASSLSGETYEQYF. CDR3 in DNA: TGTGCCAGCAGTTTAAGTGGAGAAACCTACGAGCAGTACTTC.

The table lists this clone with many counts. Other DNA sequences within the sample encode an identical CDR3. The chain employs TRBV15 and TRBJ1-1, with 7 bases identical to TRBD1. CDR3 length: 13 amino acids. From germline, CDR1 is LNHNV and CDR2 YYDKDF (reference sequence). With 0 bases clipped from V and 7 bases from J, the junction kept 2 bases outside the gene matches. CDR3 region: CATSREGDSEAFF. DNA for the CDR3: TGTGCCACCAGCAGAGAAGGGGACAGTGAAGCTTTCTTT.

The V gene is TRBV28, the J gene TRBJ2-3; D ambiguous. The CDR3 covers 11 residues. The germline V gene encodes CDR1 MDHEN and CDR2 SYDVKM. The V end was cut by 8 bases, the J end by 6 bases, with 9 bases between. The CDR3 protein is CASAAFDTQYF. The CDR3 DNA reads as TGTGCCAGCGCAGCCTTTGATACGCAGTATTTT.

The V call is TRBV19, the J call TRBJ1-5; tentative D call: TRBD1 (6 bases). The CDR3 extends over 14 amino acids. V lost 1 base and J 7 bases, leaving 11 bases between the germline ends. Germline V gene data show CDR1 as LNHDA and CDR2 as SQIVND (reference sequence). The CDR3 here is CASSIGSRGQPQHF. The CDR3 DNA reads as TGTGCCAGTAGTATAGGGAGCAGGGGACAGCCCCAGCATTTT.

The chain uses TRBV9 and TRBJ1-2; tentatively, D is TRBD1 (5 bases). Germline loops: CDR1 SGDLS, CDR2 YYNGEE. There are 12 residues in the CDR3. V was trimmed by 3 bases and J by 8 bases, leaving 11 bases between them. The CDR3 reads CASSELGVGYTF. The CDR3 DNA follows: TGTGCCAGCAGCGAATTAGGGGTCGGCTACACCTTC.

The chain combines TRBV2 with TRBJ2-7, with D possibly being TRBD1 (6 bases). Germline assignment: CDR1 SNHLY and CDR2 FYNNEI. The CDR3 is made up of 14 amino acids. V lost 10 bases, J lost 9 bases, and 25 bases lay in between. The CDR3 spells CATHGTYLRRGQYF. The DNA of the CDR3 is TGTGCCACCCACGGGACATACCTACGAAGGGGGCAGTACTTC.

The chain recombines TRBV27 with TRBJ2-3; TRBD2 matches at 10 bases. With V trimmed by 6 bases and J by 5 bases, 2 bases remained unmatched. This CDR3 has 13 amino acids. Germline CDR1 is MNHEY and CDR2 is SMNVEV (reference sequence). Written as DNA, the CDR3 is TGTGCCAGCAGAGGACTAGCGGTAGATACGCAGTATTTT. Translated: CASRGLAVDTQYF.

The rearrangement links TRBV7-2 to TRBJ2-3; TRBD2 agrees at 9 bases. From germline, CDR1 is SGHTA and CDR2 FQGNSA. This CDR3 has 19 amino acids. V shed 1 base and J 3 bases; nucleotides not matched to a gene: 14. The CDR3 protein is CASSLVTVGLAGFTDTQYF. The CDR3 nucleotides read TGTGCCAGCAGCTTAGTTACGGTCGGGCTAGCGGGATTTACAGATACGCAGTATTTT.

This chain uses TRBV29-1 with TRBJ2-6; the D is unclear. Per the germline V gene, CDR1 is SQVTM and CDR2 is ANQGSEA. V lost 3 bases and J lost 5, with 20 bases in between. This CDR3 is built from 17 residues. The CDR3: CSVDVHYIQSRANVLTF. The CDR3 DNA follows: TGCAGCGTTGACGTGCACTACATACAAAGTCGGGCCAACGTCCTGACTTTC. The complete variable domain, with remaining parts taken from reference TRBV29-1 and TRBJ2-6, reads SAVISQKPSRDICQRGTSLTIQCQVDSQVTMMFWYRQQPGQSLTLIATANQGSEATYESGFVIDKFPISRPNLTFSTLTVSNMSPEDSSIYLCSVDVHYIQSRANVLTFGAGSRLTVL.

This clone was picked up one time. CDR3 coding DNA: TGTGCCAACCGCCAGGGGGCTAACTATGGCTACACCTTC. This encodes CANRQGANYGYTF. The rearrangement joins TRBV30 to TRBJ1-2; 7 bases line up with TRBD1. This CDR3 has 13 residues. CDR1 GTSNPN and CDR2 SVGIG come from the germline V gene (reference sequence). The junction had 6 bases not matched to a gene; V was cut back by 8 bases and J by 0 bases. Together with reference TRBV30 and TRBJ1-2, the CDR3 gives the full variable domain: SQTIHQWPATLVQPVGSPLSLECTVEGTSNPNLYWYRQAAGRGLQLLFYSVGIGQISSEVPQNLSASRPQDRQFILSSKKLLLSDSGFYLCANRQGANYGYTFGSGTRLTVV.

V is TRBV28 and J is TRBJ2-2; 9 positions agree with TRBD1. The CDR3 spans 14 residues. CDR1 and CDR2 (germline): MDHEN, SYDVKM. Trimming removed 10 bases from V and 7 bases from J; junction bases left unmatched: 10. The CDR3 loop is CATQYRGRVGELFF. The CDR3, as DNA: TGTGCCACTCAATACAGGGGGCGGGTCGGGGAGCTGTTTTTT.

J is TRBJ2-7 and V is TRBV7-6, with no clear D. Trimming removed 1 base from V and 2 bases from J, with 15 bases in between. The CDR3 consists of 16 residues. The germline V gene encodes CDR1 SGHVS and CDR2 FNYEAQ. This CDR3 reads CASSLGSVDGAYEQYF. The CDR3 bases are TGTGCCAGCAGCTTAGGGTCGGTGGACGGAGCCTACGAGCAGTACTTC.

The chain couples TRBV7-2 to TRBJ1-1, with D uncertain. Germline CDR1 reads SGHTA; CDR2 reads FQGNSA. The V end lost 1 base, the J end lost 5 bases, and 17 bases lay between the germline ends. This CDR3 is 16 amino acids long. The CDR3 reads CASSLVGGSMRTEAFF. In nucleotides, the CDR3 is TGTGCCAGCAGCTTAGTGGGCGGCTCCATGAGGACTGAAGCTTTCTTT.

This clone was recorded once. The rearrangement uses TRBV28 and TRBJ2-1, with D unclear. The CDR3 sequence is 13 residues long. Germline CDR1 is MDHEN and CDR2 is SYDVKM. Trimming took 4 bases from V and 3 from J, leaving 7 bases between them. The DNA for the CDR3 is TGTGCCAGCAGTTCGCAAAGCTACAATGAGCAGTTCTTC. Amino acid sequence: CASSSQSYNEQFF.